Listed here are 4 T cell receptor beta chains from one sample, sequenced in a study of T cells in Graves' hyperthyroidism and ophthalmopathy. Researchers took RNA transcripts and amplified the TCR beta CDR3 regions from them. HTBI primers drove first-round RT-PCR of the TCR CDR3. TCRdb fed the multiplex PCR reads into MiXCR, producing one record per CDR3 protein. Here the sample spans some 300,000 distinct CDR3 sequences, roughly a fifth being singletons. The sequenced sample was blood. These receptors came from a man between 45 and 60 years old with Graves' ophthalmopathy.

This clonotype has just a few counts. The chain recombines TRBV4-1 with TRBJ1-2, with TRBD1 matching 9 bases. The CDR3 is 15 residues long. Germline V gene sequence: CDR1 MGHRA, CDR2 YSYEKL. V lost 5 bases, J lost 4 bases, and 8 bases stayed unmatched. CDR3 in amino acids: CASSDPGQGTYGYTF. The CDR3, as DNA: TGCGCCAGCAGCGATCCGGGACAGGGAACCTATGGCTACACCTTC.

This clonotype was detected a few times. The rearrangement joins TRBV6-1 to TRBJ2-3; 8 positions agree with TRBD2. The V gene's germline CDR1 is MNHNS and CDR2 SASEGT. CDR3 size: 14 residues. With V trimmed by 10 bases and J by 4 bases, 10 bases remained unmatched. CDR3 amino acids: CATNSGGPPDTQYF. The CDR3 nucleotides are TGTGCCACGAATTCGGGAGGGCCGCCAGATACGCAGTATTTT.

The chain recombines TRBV6-2 or TRBV6-3 with TRBJ1-5; 7 nucleotides align to TRBD1. The germline V gene has CDR1 MNHEY and CDR2 SVGEGT. V shed 0 bases, J shed 4 bases, and the junction held 3 bases outside the gene matches. This CDR3 region has 15 residues. The CDR3, as DNA: TGTGCCAGCAGTTACTCAAACAGGGGAAATCAGCCCCAGCATTTT. Its protein is CASSYSNRGNQPQHF.

This clonotype was recorded a few times. The chain combines TRBV19 with TRBJ2-7; possible D gene TRBD2, 6 bases. This CDR3 region has 14 residues. Germline-derived CDR1 and CDR2 are LNHDA and SQIVND (reference sequence). The V end lost 9 bases, the J end lost 6 bases, and 21 bases lay between the germline ends. The DNA of the CDR3 is TGTGCCAGCTCACGGGCGGGATCAACCGGCGAGCAGTACTTC. It codes for CASSRAGSTGEQYF.